Each of the 30 T cell receptor beta chains below was sequenced from the same sample in a study of PD-L1 blockade in urothelial cancer. Generated by immunoSEQ multiplex PCR, the TCRdb table keeps only in-frame clones and is missing some. The top ten clones hold about 1% of a sample with some 100,000 clones, roughly nine tenths of them seen once. Regarding time point: pretreatment peripheral blood. The specimen was PBMCs, collected around atezolizumab (anti-PD-L1) treatment. The receptors shown here come from an elderly woman with urothelial cancer.

This chain connects TRBV28 to TRBJ2-1; 14 bases match TRBD2. The V segment lost 4 bases and the J segment 8 bases; nucleotides outside the gene matches: 4. Germline V gene data show CDR1 as MDHEN and CDR2 as SYDVKM. This CDR3 has 15 residues. CDR3 DNA: TGTGCCAGCAGTTCCGGGACTAGCGGGAGATATGAGCAGTTCTTC. Amino acid sequence: CASSSGTSGRYEQFF.

The chain links TRBV10-2 to TRBJ2-3; 7 positions agree with TRBD1. Per germline, CDR1 WSHSY and CDR2 SAAADI. This CDR3 has 13 amino acids. After removal of 0 bases from V and 14 bases from J, the junction contained 8 bases not matched to a gene. The CDR3 region is CASSESEGGLRYF. CDR3 sequence (DNA): TGCGCCAGCAGTGAGTCGGAAGGGGGCTTAAGGTATTTT.

V usage is TRBV2 and J usage is TRBJ2-2, with 8 nucleotides matching TRBD1. After removal of 6 bases from V and 6 bases from J, the junction contained 6 bases not matched to a gene. This CDR3 spans 14 amino acids. Germline CDR1 is SNHLY and CDR2 is FYNNEI. The DNA for the CDR3 is TGTGCCAGCAGCGGACAGGGACCTGCCGGGGAGCTGTTTTTT. This translates into CASSGQGPAGELFF. Based on the CDR3 plus reference TRBV2 and TRBJ2-2, the full variable domain is EPEVTQTPSHQVTQMGQEVILRCVPISNHLYFYWYRQILGQKVEFLVSFYNNEISEKSEIFDDQFSVERPDGSNFTLKIRSTKLEDSAMYFCASSGQGPAGELFFGEGSRLTVL.

The chain carries TRBV2 and TRBJ2-5, with D maybe TRBD1 (6 bases). The CDR3 runs 14 residues. Germline CDR1 reads SNHLY; CDR2 reads FYNNEI. Trimming removed 6 bases at V and 4 bases at J, with 15 bases between. The CDR3 loop reads CASREQGGVETQYF. Here the CDR3 DNA reads TGTGCCAGCAGGGAACAGGGTGGGGTAGAGACCCAGTACTTC. The full variable domain, completed using reference TRBV2 and TRBJ2-5, is EPEVTQTPSHQVTQMGQEVILRCVPISNHLYFYWYRQILGQKVEFLVSFYNNEISEKSEIFDDQFSVERPDGSNFTLKIRSTKLEDSAMYFCASREQGGVETQYFGPGTRLLVL.

The chain employs TRBV1 and TRBJ1-3; the D call TRBD1 from the table was never checked on the DNA. TRBV1 is annotated as a pseudogene. CDR3 length equals 15 residues. CDR3 residues: CTSSRVTGGGNTIYF. The CDR3 coding sequence is TGCACCAGCAGCCGAGTGACAGGGGGTGGAAACACCATATATTTT.

The chain links TRBV11-2 to TRBJ1-2; 7 positions agree with TRBD1. The V segment lost 7 bases and the J segment 0 bases; nucleotides outside the gene matches: 5. The CDR3 has 14 amino acids. From germline, CDR1 is SGHAT and CDR2 FQNNGV. CDR3 bases: TGTGCCAGCACCCTGGGACAGACTAACTATGGCTACACCTTC. Its protein product is CASTLGQTNYGYTF.

The genes are TRBV19 and TRBJ2-1, with TRBD2 matching 8 bases. CDR1 and CDR2 from the germline V gene are LNHDA and SQIVND (reference sequence). CDR3 size: 16 residues. The V segment lost 6 bases and the J segment 2 bases; nucleotides outside the gene matches: 9. CDR3 DNA: TGTGCCAGTAGCAATATAAAGCGGGAGCCCTACAATGAGCAGTTCTTC. Protein: CASSNIKREPYNEQFF. The full variable domain, in which reference TRBV19 and TRBJ2-1 provide the parts outside the CDR3, is DGGITQSPKYLFRKEGQNVTLSCEQNLNHDAMYWYRQDPGQGLRLIYYSQIVNDFQKGDIAEGYSVSREKKESFPLTVTSAQKNPTAFYLCASSNIKREPYNEQFFGPGTRLTVL.

The chain has TRBV14 and TRBJ2-1; 7 bases agree with TRBD2. CDR3 length equals 14 residues. Germline loops: CDR1 SGHDN, CDR2 FVKESK. The J segment lost 3 bases and the V segment lost 5 bases, leaving 4 bases of the junction unmatched. Here the CDR3 reads CASSLSGVYNEQFF. In DNA, the CDR3 is TGTGCCAGCAGCTTGAGCGGGGTCTACAATGAGCAGTTCTTC.

The chain recombines TRBV14 with TRBJ2-5, with 8 positions matching TRBD1. CDR3 length equals 15 residues. Germline loops: CDR1 SGHDN, CDR2 FVKESK. The J segment lost 1 base and the V segment lost 4 bases, leaving 5 bases of the junction unmatched. CDR3: CASSRGTGPQETQYF. The CDR3 bases are TGTGCCAGCAGCCGAGGGACAGGCCCCCAAGAGACCCAGTACTTC. The complete variable domain, with remaining parts taken from reference TRBV14 and TRBJ2-5, reads EAGVTQFPSHSVIEKGQTVTLRCDPISGHDNLYWYRRVMGKEIKFLLHFVKESKQDESGMPNNRFLAERTGGTYSTLKVQPAELEDSGVYFCASSRGTGPQETQYFGPGTRLLVL.

This chain links TRBV14 with TRBJ2-5, with unresolved D. Germline CDR1 SGHDN, CDR2 FVKESK. This CDR3 region has 12 residues. Trimming cost V 4 bases and J 4 bases, with 7 bases left between them. The CDR3 is CASSLFGETQYF. The CDR3 region has the DNA TGTGCCAGCAGCCTCTTCGGAGAGACCCAGTACTTC.

The chain combines TRBV21-1 with TRBJ1-1; TRBD1 is taken as the D call from the table, unchecked against the DNA. TRBV21-1 is tagged as a pseudogene. There are 19 residues in the CDR3. CDR3: CASSKGARASPANNTEAFF. In DNA, the CDR3 is TGTGCCAGCAGCAAAGGAGCCAGGGCCTCCCCGGCCAATAACACTGAAGCTTTCTTT.

The chain is built from TRBV28 and TRBJ1-4; TRBD1 matches at 8 bases. The germline V gene has CDR1 MDHEN and CDR2 SYDVKM. This CDR3 region has 14 residues. Unmatched junction bases numbered 11, after V lost 10 bases and J lost 7 bases. The CDR3 region is CATLETGGGEKLFF. CDR3 nucleotide sequence: TGTGCCACATTAGAAACAGGGGGGGGTGAAAAACTGTTTTTT.

The gene calls are TRBV27 and TRBJ2-1; 10 bases match TRBD2. The CDR3 covers 15 residues. V lost 8 bases and J lost 1; bases outside the gene matches: 5. The germline V gene has CDR1 MNHEY and CDR2 SMNVEV (reference sequence). The CDR3 sequence: CASGPLAGSYNEQFF. In DNA, the CDR3 is TGTGCCAGCGGCCCACTAGCGGGATCCTACAATGAGCAGTTCTTC.

The J gene is TRBJ2-7, the V gene TRBV27, with 9 bases lining up with TRBD2. Germline assignment: CDR1 MNHEY and CDR2 SMNVEV (reference sequence). The CDR3 contains 21 residues. J lost 5 bases, V lost 6 bases, and 29 bases had no gene match. The CDR3 protein is CASRLRGLAGPRVGMRDEQYF. In DNA form, the CDR3 reads TGTGCCAGCAGACTACGGGGTCTAGCGGGGCCCCGAGTCGGTATGAGGGACGAGCAGTACTTC.

The chain links TRBV27 to TRBJ2-6, with D hard to call. CDR1 MNHEY and CDR2 SMNVEV come from the germline V gene (reference sequence). The CDR3 is made up of 13 amino acids. The V gene lost 6 bases and the J gene lost 4 bases, with 7 bases spanning the gap. In DNA, the CDR3 is TGTGCCAGCAGACTGGGCGGGGCCAACGTCCTGACTTTC. It specifies CASRLGGANVLTF.

This rearrangement joins TRBV7-3 to TRBJ1-5, with 10 bases fitting TRBD1. The CDR3 is 16 residues long. Germline V gene lookup returns CDR1 SGHTA and CDR2 FQGTGA. Germline trimming cut 0 bases from V and 7 bases from J; bases unmatched to any gene: 6. For the CDR3, the DNA is TGTGCCAGCAGCTTAACGTGGACAGGGGGACGGCAGCCCCAGCATTTT. It codes for CASSLTWTGGRQPQHF. Using reference TRBV7-3 and TRBJ1-5 for the parts outside the CDR3, the full variable domain is GAGVSQTPSNKVTEKGKYVELRCDPISGHTALYWYRQSLGQGPEFLIYFQGTGAADDSGLPNDRFFAVRPEGSVSTLKIQRTERGDSAVYLCASSLTWTGGRQPQHFGDGTRLSIL.

The chain carries TRBV2 and TRBJ1-2; 12 nucleotides align to TRBD1. The CDR3 runs to 18 residues. Germline V gives CDR1 SNHLY, CDR2 FYNNEI. The ends lost 6 bases at V and 10 bases at J; junction bases unmatched: 21. CDR3 region: CASSAMPRSPGQGADYTF. Here the CDR3 DNA reads TGTGCCAGCAGCGCTATGCCTCGTAGCCCGGGACAGGGGGCGGACTACACCTTC.

This chain uses TRBV21-1 with TRBJ2-1; the D call in the table, TRBD2, was not verified against the DNA. TRBV21-1 is recorded as a pseudogene. The CDR3 has 17 residues. The CDR3 loop reads CASSKKGGRLAVNEQFF. The CDR3 nucleotides read TGTGCCAGCAGCAAAAAAGGCGGCAGACTAGCGGTTAATGAGCAGTTCTTC.

Written as DNA, the CDR3 is TGTGCCAGTAGGTCCGACACGTATGGCTACACCTTC. Amino acid sequence: CASRSDTYGYTF. The chain has TRBV19 and TRBJ1-2; the D is unclear. V lost 6 bases to trimming and J lost 5 bases, with 10 bases between them. CDR1 and CDR2 (germline): LNHDA, SQIVND (reference sequence). The CDR3 extends over 12 amino acids.

The chain has TRBV27 and TRBJ2-1; 12 positions agree with TRBD2. The ends lost 5 bases at V and 9 bases at J; junction bases unmatched: 5. The CDR3 sequence is 14 residues long. Germline values: CDR1 MNHEY, CDR2 SMNVEV (reference sequence). The CDR3 loop reads CASSRLAGDREQFF. The CDR3 nucleotides are TGTGCCAGCAGTCGACTAGCGGGAGACCGTGAGCAGTTCTTC.

The J gene is TRBJ2-3, the V gene TRBV7-7; TRBD2 aligns across 14 bases. V trimming: 5 bases; J trimming: 4 bases; junction bases outside the gene matches: 2. In germline, CDR1 is SSHAT, CDR2 FNYEAQ (reference sequence). This CDR3 comprises 15 residues. CDR3 in amino acids: CASSPGLAGADTQYF. In DNA form, the CDR3 reads TGTGCCAGCAGCCCGGGACTAGCGGGAGCAGATACGCAGTATTTT.

The V gene is TRBV5-1, the J gene TRBJ2-1; 9 positions match TRBD1. Germline CDR1 SGHRS, CDR2 YFSETQ. The length of the CDR3 is 15 residues. V lost 3 bases to trimming and J lost 5 bases; unmatched junction nucleotides: 6. CDR3 sequence reads: CASSSGQGRDNEQFF. The CDR3 DNA is TGCGCCAGCAGCTCAGGACAGGGGCGAGACAATGAGCAGTTCTTC.

The CDR3 nucleotides are TGTGCCAGCAGTTACGACAGGTCTCAGCCCCAGCATTTT. Residues: CASSYDRSQPQHF. The chain links TRBV6-5 to TRBJ1-5; TRBD1 is a possible D gene (6 bases). The CDR3 extends over 13 amino acids. Trimming shortened V by 2 bases and J by 6 bases, and 8 bases separated the two germline ends. The germline gives CDR1 MNHEY, CDR2 SVGAGI.

The chain carries TRBV11-2 and TRBJ2-2; D call uncertain. V lost 1 base, J lost 1 base, and 7 bases lay in between. The germline V gene encodes CDR1 SGHAT and CDR2 FQNNGV. The CDR3 has 15 amino acids. CDR3 in DNA: TGTGCCAGCAGCTTAGTATCCCTGAACACCGGGGAGCTGTTTTTT. Its protein is CASSLVSLNTGELFF.

The V and J genes are TRBV7-6 and TRBJ2-7; D unclear. Germline CDR1 SGHVS, CDR2 FNYEAQ. This CDR3 region has 13 residues. V gave up 2 bases and J gave up 0 bases, with 5 bases separating them. CDR3 DNA sequence: TGTGCCAGCAGCTTAAGTAGCTCCTACGAGCAGTACTTC. It translates to CASSLSSSYEQYF. Combining the CDR3 with reference TRBV7-6 and TRBJ2-7 gives the whole variable domain GAGVSQSPRYKVTKRGQDVALRCDPISGHVSLYWYRQALGQGPEFLTYFNYEAQQDKSGLPNDRFSAERPEGSISTLTIQRTEQRDSAMYRCASSLSSSYEQYFGPGTRLTVT.

The chain is built from TRBV14 and TRBJ1-1, with TRBD1 matching 11 bases. CDR1 SGHDN and CDR2 FVKESK come from the germline V gene. With 3 bases clipped from V and 4 bases from J, the junction kept 7 bases outside the gene matches. The CDR3 length is 16 residues. This CDR3 is CASSHPGTGGTTEAFF. The CDR3 DNA is TGTGCCAGCAGCCACCCCGGGACAGGGGGGACCACTGAAGCTTTCTTT.

This clone was seen once. Written as DNA, the CDR3 is TGTGCGATCGGGACAGGCAATTGGGGTGGCTACACCTTC. This sequence encodes CAIGTGNWGGYTF. This chain uses TRBV28 with TRBJ1-2; 8 bases line up with TRBD1. The germline V gene encodes CDR1 MDHEN and CDR2 SYDVKM. The CDR3 is 13 residues long.

The chain combines TRBV6-1 with TRBJ2-2; 10 bases fit TRBD2. The V segment lost 4 bases and the J segment 1 base; nucleotides outside the gene matches: 6. The CDR3 length is 17 residues. The germline gives CDR1 MNHNS, CDR2 SASEGT. The CDR3 sequence: CASSGLAGVRNTGELFF. In DNA, the CDR3 is TGTGCCAGCAGTGGTCTAGCGGGAGTGAGGAACACCGGGGAGCTGTTTTTT.

This sequence joins TRBV6-6 and TRBJ2-7; 9 bases align to TRBD1. There are 15 residues in the CDR3. V lost 6 bases, J lost 4 bases, and 10 bases stayed unmatched. The germline gives CDR1 MNHNY, CDR2 SVGAGI (reference sequence). The CDR3 coding sequence is TGTGCCAGCAGAACCGGGACAGGGAAGAGTTACGAGCAGTACTTC. Translation: CASRTGTGKSYEQYF.

In this sample, this clone turned up once. The V and J genes are TRBV27 and TRBJ2-7; 9 bases fit TRBD1. CDR1 is MNHEY, CDR2 SMNVEV, per germline (reference sequence). The CDR3 has 16 residues. V lost 4 bases, J lost 1 base, and 8 bases stayed unmatched. In DNA form, the CDR3 reads TGTGCCAGCAGTTCCCTCCGGGACAGGGTTTCCTACGAGCAGTACTTC. Residues: CASSSLRDRVSYEQYF.